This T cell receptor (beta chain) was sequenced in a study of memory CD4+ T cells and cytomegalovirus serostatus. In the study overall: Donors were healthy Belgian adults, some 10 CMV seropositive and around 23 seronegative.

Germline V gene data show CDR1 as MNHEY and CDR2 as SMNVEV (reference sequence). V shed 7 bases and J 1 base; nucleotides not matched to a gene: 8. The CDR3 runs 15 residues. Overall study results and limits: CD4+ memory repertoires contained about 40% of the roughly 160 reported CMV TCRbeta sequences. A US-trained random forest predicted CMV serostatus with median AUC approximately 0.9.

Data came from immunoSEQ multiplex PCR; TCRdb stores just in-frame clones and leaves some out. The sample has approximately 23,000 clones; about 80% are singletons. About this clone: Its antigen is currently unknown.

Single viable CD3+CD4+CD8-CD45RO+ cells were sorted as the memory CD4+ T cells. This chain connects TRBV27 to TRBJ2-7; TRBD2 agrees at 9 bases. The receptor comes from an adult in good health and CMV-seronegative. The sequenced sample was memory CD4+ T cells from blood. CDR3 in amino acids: CASKVGTSRSYEQYF. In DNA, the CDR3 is TGTGCCAGCAAGGTGGGGACTAGCAGGTCCTACGAGCAGTACTTC.